A single sample is the source of the 9 T cell receptor beta chains below, sequenced in a study of identical twins. TCRdb re-called the 5' RACE reads with MiXCR, one entry per CDR3 protein. The repertoire holds roughly 750,000 distinct CDR3 sequences, over 20% seen once, with 4% to 5.5% in the top ten. This sample also belongs to another study, concerning T cells expressing NK-cell markers.

The sample comprised PBMCs. The origin of the receptors is a woman aged 18-29 years in good health.

This clonotype was recorded many times. V gene TRBV12-3 or TRBV12-4 combines with J gene TRBJ2-1; 12 bases fit TRBD1. V lost 6 bases, J lost 9 bases, and 9 bases stayed unmatched. This CDR3 has 15 residues. CDR3 residues: CASSLTGQGASEQFF. The CDR3 bases are TGTGCCAGCAGCCTAACGGGACAGGGGGCCAGTGAGCAGTTCTTC.

The V call is TRBV12-3 or TRBV12-4, the J call TRBJ2-3, with TRBD2 identical over 7 bases. Trimming took 1 base from V and 5 from J; bases not matched to a gene: 0. The CDR3 contains 13 residues. CDR3 sequence (DNA): TGTGCCAGCAGTTTAGTAGCGGGAGATACGCAGTATTTT. Encoded protein: CASSLVAGDTQYF.

About this clonotype itself: A much larger clone differs by one base, so this may be a read error. The chain recombines TRBV6-6 with TRBJ2-1; D call uncertain. The germline gives CDR1 MNHNY, CDR2 SVGAGI (reference sequence). The CDR3 is 13 amino acids. Deletions cut 6 bases from V and 2 bases from J, with 8 bases between. The CDR3 DNA follows: TGTGCCAGCAGGGTTCGGGCCTACAATGAGCAGTTCTTC. Residues: CASRVRAYNEQFF.

The J gene is TRBJ2-1, the V gene TRBV3-1; 15 bases are a match to TRBD2. CDR3 length: 17 amino acids. CDR1 and CDR2 from the germline V gene are LGHDT and YNNKEL (reference sequence). Trimming removed 4 bases from V and 3 bases from J; junction bases left unmatched: 4. CDR3 protein: CASSPGLAGGLYNEQFF. CDR3 DNA sequence: TGTGCCAGCAGCCCCGGACTAGCGGGGGGGCTCTACAATGAGCAGTTCTTC.

The chain is built from TRBV10-3 and TRBJ1-5; TRBD1 aligns across 7 bases. V gave up 3 bases and J gave up 0 bases; unmatched junction bases: 5. Germline V gives CDR1 ENHRY, CDR2 SYGVKD. The CDR3 runs to 16 residues. The CDR3 DNA reads as TGTGCCATCAGTGAAAGTGGGACAGATAGCAATCAGCCCCAGCATTTT. It yields the protein CAISESGTDSNQPQHF.

Many counts were recorded for this clonotype. The CDR3 DNA follows: TGTGCCATCAGCTCCGGGAATCTACAAGGCTACACCTTC. Translation: CAISSGNLQGYTF. V is TRBV10-3 and J is TRBJ1-2, with unresolved D. Germline-derived CDR1 and CDR2 are ENHRY and SYGVKD. V was cut by 6 bases and J by 8 bases, with 16 bases left in between. The CDR3 spans 13 residues.

The chain is built from TRBV6-2 or TRBV6-3 and TRBJ2-5, with D tentatively TRBD1 (6 bases). CDR3 length: 14 residues. Germline V CDR1 and CDR2: MNHEY, SVGEGT. V lost 6 bases and J lost 3, with 14 bases in between. The CDR3 coding sequence is TGTGCCAGCAGATCGCGACAGGCCAAAGAGACCCAGTACTTC. As protein: CASRSRQAKETQYF.

This rearrangement joins TRBV4-1 to TRBJ1-1; maybe TRBD1 (5 bases). Trimming took off 2 bases at V and 5 bases at J, with 15 bases between the two ends. This CDR3 spans 15 amino acids. CDR1 is MGHRA, CDR2 YSYEKL, per germline. CDR3 nucleotides: TGCGCCAGCAGCCAATTATCCAGGGTGTGGACTGAAGCTTTCTTT. It encodes CASSQLSRVWTEAFF.

This clonotype is a singleton in its sample. The chain combines TRBV11-3 with TRBJ2-7; no definite D call. The CDR3 consists of 12 residues. Between the trimmed V and J ends, which lost 10 bases and 0 bases, there was a span of 10 bases. Germline CDR1 SGHNT, CDR2 YENEEA. CDR3 DNA: TGTGCCACCTCAAGTAGCTCCTACGAGCAGTACTTC. This gives the protein CATSSSSYEQYF.